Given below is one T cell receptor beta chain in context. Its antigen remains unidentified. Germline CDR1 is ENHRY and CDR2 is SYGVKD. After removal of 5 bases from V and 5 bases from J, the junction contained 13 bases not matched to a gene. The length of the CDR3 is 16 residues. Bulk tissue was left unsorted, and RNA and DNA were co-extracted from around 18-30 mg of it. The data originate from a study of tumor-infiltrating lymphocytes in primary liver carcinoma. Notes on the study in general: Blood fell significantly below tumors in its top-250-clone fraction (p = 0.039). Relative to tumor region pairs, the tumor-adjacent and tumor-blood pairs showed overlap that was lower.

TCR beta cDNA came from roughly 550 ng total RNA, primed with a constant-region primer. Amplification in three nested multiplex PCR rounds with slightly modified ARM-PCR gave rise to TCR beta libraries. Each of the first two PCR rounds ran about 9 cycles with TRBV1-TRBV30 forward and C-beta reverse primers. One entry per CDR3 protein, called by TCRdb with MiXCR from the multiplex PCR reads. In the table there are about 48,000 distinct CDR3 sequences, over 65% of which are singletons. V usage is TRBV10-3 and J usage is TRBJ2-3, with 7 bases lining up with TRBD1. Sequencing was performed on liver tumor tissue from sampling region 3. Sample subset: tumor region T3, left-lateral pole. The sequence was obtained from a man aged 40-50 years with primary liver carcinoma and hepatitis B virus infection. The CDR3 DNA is TGTGCCATCAGTCTGTCGAAGGGGGCCGTCAGAGATACGCAGTATTTT. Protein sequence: CAISLSKGAVRDTQYF.